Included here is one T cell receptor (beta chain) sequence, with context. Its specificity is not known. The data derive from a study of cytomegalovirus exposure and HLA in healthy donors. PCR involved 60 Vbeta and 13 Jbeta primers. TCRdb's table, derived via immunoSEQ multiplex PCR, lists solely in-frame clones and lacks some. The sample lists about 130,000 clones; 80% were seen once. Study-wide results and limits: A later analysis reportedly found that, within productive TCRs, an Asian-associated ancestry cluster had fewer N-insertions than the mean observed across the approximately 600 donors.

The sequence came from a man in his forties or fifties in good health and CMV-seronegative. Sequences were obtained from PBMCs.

This CDR3 reads CASSPRQGLTYEQYF. CDR3 bases: TGTGCCAGCAGCCCCCGACAGGGGCTTACCTACGAGCAGTACTTC. The chain is built from TRBV4-2 and TRBJ2-7; TRBD1 aligns across 8 bases. CDR1 is LGHNA and CDR2 is YNFKEQ in the germline V gene. The CDR3 runs to 15 residues. J lost 2 bases, V lost 4 bases, and 7 bases had no gene match.